One sample yielded the 22 T cell receptor beta chains listed below, sequenced in a study of T cells in Graves' hyperthyroidism and ophthalmopathy. TCR beta CDR3 region amplification was performed from RNA transcripts. An initial round of RT-PCR targeting the TCR CDR3 relied on the HTBI primer set. TCRdb re-analysed the multiplex PCR reads in MiXCR, keeping a single row per CDR3 protein. The data contain 400,000 to 550,000 distinct CDR3 sequences, approximately 15% of them singletons. Sequences were obtained from blood. These receptors were collected from a woman aged 18-35 years with Graves' hyperthyroidism.

J is TRBJ1-3 and V is TRBV29-1; no clear D gene. Trimming removed 7 bases from V and 4 bases from J, with 20 bases in between. Germline V lookup: CDR1 SQVTM, CDR2 ANQGSEA. CDR3 length equals 15 residues. The CDR3 is CSAIGDAFPGNTIYF. CDR3 nucleotides: TGCAGCGCGATAGGCGACGCTTTCCCCGGAAACACCATATATTTT.

V and J are TRBV12-3 or TRBV12-4 and TRBJ1-2; 7 bases agree with TRBD1. J was trimmed by 6 bases and V by 10 bases; bases with no gene match: 14. This CDR3 contains 14 residues. The CDR3 region has the DNA TGTGCCACCCTCTCGACAGGGAGGTACGATGGCTACACCTTC. It translates to CATLSTGRYDGYTF.

The rearrangement links TRBV2 to TRBJ2-1; 11 bases fit TRBD1. Per the germline V gene, CDR1 is SNHLY and CDR2 is FYNNEI. There are 16 residues in the CDR3. After removal of 6 bases from V and 2 bases from J, the junction contained 6 bases not matched to a gene. The CDR3 region has the DNA TGTGCCAGCAGAGGGGGGACAGGGGGAGCCTACAATGAGCAGTTCTTC. Translated: CASRGGTGGAYNEQFF.

Ten or more counts support this clonotype. The gene calls are TRBV6-1 and TRBJ1-1; a possible D gene is TRBD1 (6 bases). This CDR3 spans 14 amino acids. Germline CDR1 and CDR2: MNHNS and SASEGT. Trimming took 6 bases from V and 4 from J, leaving 15 bases between them. CDR3 sequence reads: CASSSKGQSTEAFF. DNA of the CDR3: TGTGCCAGCAGCTCAAAAGGACAGAGCACTGAAGCTTTCTTT.

The rearrangement uses TRBV9 and TRBJ2-1, with D possibly being TRBD2 (6 bases). The CDR3 has 17 residues. The germline gives CDR1 SGDLS, CDR2 YYNGEE. Trimming left V 5 bases short and J 0 bases short, with 18 bases between. The DNA of the CDR3 is TGTGCCAGCAGTAGGACAATAGCGGAGGGCTCCTACAATGAGCAGTTCTTC. This codes for CASSRTIAEGSYNEQFF.

This clonotype was detected many times. CDR3 DNA: TGCGCCAGCAGCTTCGGTACTAGCGGGAGGGCCGATGAGCAGTTCTTC. The encoded protein is CASSFGTSGRADEQFF. The chain uses TRBV5-1 and TRBJ2-1; TRBD2 agrees at 13 bases. CDR3 size: 16 residues. With 2 bases clipped from V and 8 bases from J, the junction kept 7 bases outside the gene matches. From germline, CDR1 is SGHRS and CDR2 YFSETQ.

This clonotype was seen many times. J is TRBJ2-1 and V is TRBV7-2; 11 positions agree with TRBD2. This CDR3 region has 17 residues. V gave up 5 bases and J gave up 6 bases; unmatched junction bases: 12. CDR1 and CDR2 (germline): SGHTA, FQGNSA. In DNA, the CDR3 is TGTGCCAGCAGCCGAGGGCTAGCGGGAGGAACCACCAATGAGCAGTTCTTC. Encoded protein: CASSRGLAGGTTNEQFF.

This clonotype was detected ten times or more. V and J are TRBV27 and TRBJ1-2, with D possibly being TRBD1 (5 bases). Germline-derived CDR1 and CDR2 are MNHEY and SMNVEV (reference sequence). V was shortened by 2 bases and J by 3 bases, with 13 bases between the two germline ends. The CDR3 loop spans 15 amino acids. CDR3 DNA sequence: TGTGCCAGCAGTTTAAGGAGTCAGGGTCACTATGGCTACACCTTC. Translation: CASSLRSQGHYGYTF.

This clonotype has a handful of counts. The DNA for the CDR3 is TGTGCCAGCAGCTTAGGGGACAGGGTGGTTTCACCCCTCCACTTT. Its protein is CASSLGDRVVSPLHF. This chain joins TRBV7-2 and TRBJ1-6; TRBD1 matches at 9 bases. CDR1 and CDR2 from the germline V gene are SGHTA and FQGNSA. V gave up 1 base and J gave up 9 bases; unmatched junction bases: 4. The length of the CDR3 is 15 residues.

This clonotype was detected a few times. This chain's CDR3 is CAWRGEDTEAFF. The CDR3 region has the DNA TGTGCCTGGAGAGGAGAGGACACTGAAGCTTTCTTT. This chain joins TRBV30 and TRBJ1-1; D unresolved. The V end lost 3 bases, the J end lost 3 bases, and 8 bases lay between the germline ends. Germline V gene sequence: CDR1 GTSNPN, CDR2 SVGIG (reference sequence). The CDR3 extends over 12 amino acids.

The chain employs TRBV18 and TRBJ1-2; TRBD1 matches at 7 bases. The V segment lost 2 bases and the J segment 3 bases; nucleotides outside the gene matches: 12. This CDR3 spans 17 amino acids. The V gene's germline CDR1 is KGHSH and CDR2 LQKENI. The CDR3 nucleotides read TGTGCCAGCTCACCATATCCCCGACAGGGCCGATACTATGGCTACACCTTC. The encoded protein is CASSPYPRQGRYYGYTF.

V is TRBV30 and J is TRBJ1-2, with a weak D call TRBD1 (5 bases). The germline V gene encodes CDR1 GTSNPN and CDR2 SVGIG (reference sequence). V shed 0 bases and J shed 7 bases, with 12 bases lying between them. This CDR3 is 13 amino acids long. The CDR3 region is CAWSVKVGGGYTF. CDR3 sequence (DNA): TGTGCCTGGAGTGTGAAGGTGGGGGGTGGCTACACCTTC.

This clonotype has just a few counts. This sequence joins TRBV3-1 and TRBJ1-1; 7 bases are a match to TRBD1. The germline V gene has CDR1 LGHDT and CDR2 YNNKEL (reference sequence). Losses at the gene ends were 0 bases for V and 4 bases for J; bases not matched to a gene: 2. The CDR3 runs to 14 residues. Written as DNA, the CDR3 is TGTGCCAGCAGCCAAGAAGGGGGCGGCACTGAAGCTTTCTTT. This encodes CASSQEGGGTEAFF.

In its sample, this clonotype was seen many times. J is TRBJ2-1 and V is TRBV6-1, with TRBD2 matching 9 bases. Germline V gene sequence: CDR1 MNHNS, CDR2 SASEGT. V gave up 1 base and J gave up 9 bases; unmatched junction bases: 4. CDR3 size: 14 residues. The DNA of the CDR3 is TGTGCCAGCAGTGAAGAGGTAGCGGGAGTTGAGCAGTTCTTC. Translation gives CASSEEVAGVEQFF.

V is TRBV6-2 or TRBV6-3 and J is TRBJ2-7, with 13 bases identical to TRBD2. Germline V gives CDR1 MNHEY, CDR2 SVGEGT. After removal of 6 bases from V and 2 bases from J, the junction contained 4 bases not matched to a gene. The CDR3 is made up of 15 amino acids. CDR3 protein: CASRGLAGPTYEQYF. In DNA, the CDR3 is TGTGCCAGCAGGGGACTAGCGGGACCCACCTACGAGCAGTACTTC.

This clonotype was observed at least ten times. The V gene is TRBV27, the J gene TRBJ2-1; 12 bases align to TRBD2. The J segment lost 15 bases and the V segment lost 6 bases, leaving 12 bases of the junction unmatched. CDR3 length: 14 amino acids. Germline V gene sequence: CDR1 MNHEY, CDR2 SMNVEV (reference sequence). CDR3 nucleotides: TGTGCCAGCAGGCTAGCGGGAGGGGGGGGAGTCCCGTTCTTC. This translates into CASRLAGGGGVPFF.

The chain carries TRBV19 and TRBJ1-5, with D uncertain. Germline V gene sequence: CDR1 LNHDA, CDR2 SQIVND (reference sequence). The CDR3 contains 13 residues. The ends were cut back, 5 bases at V and 3 bases at J, with 8 bases in the middle. The CDR3 nucleotides are TGTGCCAGTAGTCGGCAGGACAATCAGCCCCAGCATTTT. This encodes CASSRQDNQPQHF.

This clonotype was seen a few times. This chain links TRBV19 with TRBJ2-1; the D gene is possibly TRBD2 (6 bases). This CDR3 has 15 amino acids. The ends were cut back, 10 bases at V and 1 base at J, with 17 bases in the middle. From germline, CDR1 is LNHDA and CDR2 SQIVND (reference sequence). In DNA, the CDR3 is TGTGCCACCCGGGGAGGCGGAGCGTCCTACAATGAGCAGTTCTTC. Residues: CATRGGGASYNEQFF.

The chain joins TRBV2 to TRBJ1-5; D is ambiguous. Trimming removed 5 bases at V and 5 bases at J, with 7 bases between. CDR3 length: 12 residues. CDR1 is SNHLY, CDR2 FYNNEI, per germline. CDR3 nucleotide sequence: TGTGCCAGCAGTAACATAGATCAGCCCCAGCATTTT. Translated: CASSNIDQPQHF.

The table lists this clonotype with a few counts. This chain connects TRBV19 to TRBJ2-1, with D tentatively TRBD2 (5 bases). Trimming shortened V by 1 base and J by 6 bases, and 10 bases separated the two germline ends. From germline, CDR1 is LNHDA and CDR2 SQIVND (reference sequence). The CDR3 spans 14 residues. The CDR3 sequence is CASSIVASSNEQFF. In DNA, the CDR3 is TGTGCCAGTAGTATAGTAGCTAGCAGCAATGAGCAGTTCTTC.

There are many counts of this clonotype. The V and J genes are TRBV9 and TRBJ1-1; maybe TRBD1 (5 bases). Trimming took 3 bases from V and 0 from J, leaving 12 bases between them. The CDR3 has 15 residues. The germline V gene has CDR1 SGDLS and CDR2 YYNGEE. In DNA form, the CDR3 reads TGTGCCAGCAGCGATCGTCCGGGGCTGAACACTGAAGCTTTCTTT. Its protein is CASSDRPGLNTEAFF.

This clonotype appeared many times. This chain uses TRBV2 with TRBJ1-2; no definite D call. V was trimmed by 3 bases and J by 4 bases, leaving 9 bases between them. Germline V gene sequence: CDR1 SNHLY, CDR2 FYNNEI. The CDR3 totals 13 residues. The CDR3 DNA reads TGTGCCAGCAGTGACGTGACGGTCTATGGCTACACCTTC. Translation gives CASSDVTVYGYTF. Full variable domain (missing parts from reference TRBV2 and TRBJ1-2): EPEVTQTPSHQVTQMGQEVILRCVPISNHLYFYWYRQILGQKVEFLVSFYNNEISEKSEIFDDQFSVERPDGSNFTLKIRSTKLEDSAMYFCASSDVTVYGYTFGSGTRLTVV.